Listed here are 28 T cell receptor beta chains from one sample, sequenced in a study of coeliac disease. Profiling relied on immunoSEQ multiplex PCR, and the TCRdb table lists in-frame clones only, not all of them. The repertoire holds 7,000 or so clones, with around 61% as singletons. Sequenced material: lamina propria lymphocytes from the gut. The source of these receptors is a man aged 50 or older with active celiac disease.

The CDR3 bases are TGTGCCAGCAGTTACTCTGGCAGGGTGGCCCAAGAGACCCAGTACTTC. Residues: CASSYSGRVAQETQYF. This chain connects TRBV6-5 to TRBJ2-5, with a tentative D call TRBD1 (5 bases). This CDR3 region has 16 residues. Trimming pared 0 bases from V and 1 base from J, leaving 12 bases between. The V gene's germline CDR1 is MNHEY and CDR2 SVGAGI.

This sequence joins TRBV28 and TRBJ1-4; D might be TRBD1 (5 bases). V lost 4 bases to trimming and J lost 1 base, with 13 bases between them. The CDR3 covers 16 residues. CDR1 and CDR2 from the germline V gene are MDHEN and SYDVKM. In nucleotides, the CDR3 is TGTGCCAGCAGTTCCCCCCTGGGGGGAACTAATGAAAAACTGTTTTTT. The encoded protein is CASSSPLGGTNEKLFF.

This clone was counted between two and nine times. This chain links TRBV2 with TRBJ1-1, with 10 bases that match TRBD1. Trimming cost V 4 bases and J 4 bases; bases outside gene matches: 12. The CDR3 consists of 17 residues. Germline CDR1 SNHLY, CDR2 FYNNEI. CDR3 protein: CASSGGQGIDRGTEAFF. The CDR3 bases are TGTGCCAGCAGTGGGGGACAGGGGATAGACAGGGGCACTGAAGCTTTCTTT.

J is TRBJ2-4 and V is TRBV19; D is ambiguous. The CDR3 loop spans 17 amino acids. The germline V gene encodes CDR1 LNHDA and CDR2 SQIVND (reference sequence). V was pared by 5 bases and J by 0 bases, with 17 bases between. The CDR3 coding sequence is TGTGCCAGTAGTCATAATTCACGGTATTTAGCCAAAAACATTCAGTACTTC. It encodes CASSHNSRYLAKNIQYF.

This clone was detected once. This sequence joins TRBV5-1 and TRBJ2-7; the match to TRBD1 covers 7 bases. Losses at the gene ends were 2 bases for V and 5 bases for J; bases not matched to a gene: 7. The CDR3 length is 14 residues. The germline gives CDR1 SGHRS, CDR2 YFSETQ. The CDR3 is CASSLLKGADEQYF. The CDR3 DNA follows: TGCGCCAGCAGCTTATTAAAGGGGGCGGACGAGCAGTACTTC.

The chain joins TRBV7-2 to TRBJ1-4, with TRBD1 as a possible D gene (6 bases). The CDR3 has 17 residues. Germline assignment: CDR1 SGHTA and CDR2 FQGNSA. The ends were cut back, 1 base at V and 4 bases at J, with 16 bases in the middle. CDR3 sequence: CASSLGPPGQFNEKLFF. CDR3 bases: TGTGCCAGCAGCTTAGGTCCCCCGGGACAATTTAATGAAAAACTGTTTTTT.

This clone came up a few times. The chain links TRBV6-5 to TRBJ1-2; TRBD1 matches 9 bases. Germline V CDR1 and CDR2: MNHEY, SVGAGI. V lost 6 bases and J lost 7; bases outside the gene matches: 3. The CDR3 runs 12 residues. The CDR3 DNA reads as TGTGCCAGCAGGGGACAGGGCTCTGGCTACACCTTC. Its protein is CASRGQGSGYTF.

This clone was picked up a small number of times. The V and J genes are TRBV6-4 and TRBJ1-2; a weak D match, TRBD1 (5 bases). V shed 5 bases and J shed 8 bases, with 15 bases lying between them. Germline CDR1 reads MRHNA; CDR2 reads SNTAGT. The CDR3 length is 13 residues. The CDR3 here is CASSMSGGEGYTF. The CDR3 DNA is TGTGCCAGCAGTATGTCGGGGGGAGAAGGCTACACCTTC.

This sequence joins TRBV9 and TRBJ1-4, with 7 bases that match TRBD1. This CDR3 region has 14 residues. The V gene's germline CDR1 is SGDLS and CDR2 YYNGEE. The J segment lost 7 bases and the V segment lost 4 bases, leaving 7 bases of the junction unmatched. The CDR3 bases are TGTGCCAGCAGCTCCGGGACAGTCGGTGAAAAACTGTTTTTT. Protein sequence: CASSSGTVGEKLFF.

The rearrangement links TRBV5-1 to TRBJ2-2, with 8 bases fitting TRBD1. The length of the CDR3 is 16 residues. The V and J ends lost 4 bases and 1 base, in that order; junction bases with no gene match: 6. Per the germline V gene, CDR1 is SGHRS and CDR2 is YFSETQ. The CDR3 loop reads CASSPPGTGNTGELFF. The CDR3 nucleotides read TGCGCCAGCAGCCCCCCCGGGACAGGGAACACCGGGGAGCTGTTTTTT.

J is TRBJ2-7 and V is TRBV6-1, with 8 bases matching TRBD2. The germline V gene has CDR1 MNHNS and CDR2 SASEGT. With 0 bases clipped from V and 3 bases from J, the junction kept 13 bases outside the gene matches. The CDR3 consists of 18 residues. Written as DNA, the CDR3 is TGTGCCAGCAGTGAAGCGTTAAGTCGGGAGGGTCTATTCTACGAGCAGTACTTC. The encoded protein is CASSEALSREGLFYEQYF.

V usage is TRBV5-1 and J usage is TRBJ2-5, with 15 bases that match TRBD2. This CDR3 is 16 amino acids long. Looked up from germline, CDR1 is SGHRS and CDR2 is YFSETQ. Losses at the gene ends were 3 bases for V and 5 bases for J; bases not matched to a gene: 5. The CDR3 region is CASSYTGTSGGETQYF. CDR3 in DNA: TGCGCCAGCAGCTACACCGGGACTAGCGGGGGGGAGACCCAGTACTTC. Using reference TRBV5-1 and TRBJ2-5 for the parts outside the CDR3, the full variable domain is KAGVTQTPRYLIKTRGQQVTLSCSPISGHRSVSWYQQTPGQGLQFLFEYFSETQRNKGNFPGRFSGRQFSNSRSEMNVSTLELGDSALYLCASSYTGTSGGETQYFGPGTRLLVL.

The V gene is TRBV19, the J gene TRBJ1-2, with 9 bases matching TRBD1. The V and J ends lost 6 bases and 6 bases, in that order; junction bases with no gene match: 8. Germline V gene lookup returns CDR1 LNHDA and CDR2 SQIVND (reference sequence). This CDR3 region has 14 residues. CDR3 nucleotide sequence: TGTGCCAGTAGGAAAATTGGGACAGGGCATGGCTACACCTTC. Its translation is CASRKIGTGHGYTF.

The table lists this clone with a few counts. The rearrangement uses TRBV7-9 and TRBJ2-7, with 7 bases lining up with TRBD1. The V and J ends lost 2 bases and 4 bases, in that order; junction bases with no gene match: 5. CDR3 size: 14 residues. Looked up from germline, CDR1 is SEHNR and CDR2 is FQNEAQ (reference sequence). This CDR3 is CASSLTGVTYEQYV. In DNA form, the CDR3 reads TGTGCCAGCAGCTTAACAGGGGTTACATACGAGCAGTACGTC.

This chain links TRBV20-1 with TRBJ1-1, with D unclear. CDR3 length: 11 amino acids. The V and J ends lost 7 bases and 1 base respectively, with 7 bases between them. Germline CDR1 reads DFQATT; CDR2 reads SNEGSKA (reference sequence). The DNA for the CDR3 is TGCAGTGTGGGCCCGAACACTGAAGCTTTCTTT. This sequence encodes CSVGPNTEAFF.

This clone was found a few times. The gene calls are TRBV6-6 and TRBJ1-4, with D tentatively TRBD1 (5 bases). Germline values: CDR1 MNHNY, CDR2 SVGAGI (reference sequence). Trimming removed 6 bases at V and 1 base at J, with 9 bases between. This CDR3 has 14 amino acids. This chain's CDR3 is CASRGGGTNEKLFF. The CDR3 DNA sequence: TGTGCCAGCAGGGGGGGAGGAACTAATGAAAAACTGTTTTTT.

This clone was detected once. The chain combines TRBV19 with TRBJ2-1; TRBD2 matches 14 bases. The ends lost 6 bases at V and 6 bases at J; junction bases unmatched: 7. Per germline, CDR1 LNHDA and CDR2 SQIVND (reference sequence). The CDR3 runs to 16 residues. Here the CDR3 DNA reads TGTGCCAGTAGGAGATTGACTAGCGGGAGGGTCAATGAGCAGTTCTTC. It codes for CASRRLTSGRVNEQFF.

This chain uses TRBV5-5 with TRBJ1-2; TRBD1 is a possible D gene (6 bases). The CDR3 covers 16 residues. Germline V gene sequence: CDR1 SGHKS, CDR2 YYEKEE (reference sequence). V was pared by 4 bases and J by 0 bases, with 16 bases between. Here the CDR3 reads CASSLKTGRTNYGYTF. The CDR3 nucleotides read TGTGCCAGCAGCCTGAAAACAGGGCGAACTAACTATGGCTACACCTTC.

The V call is TRBV6-1, the J call TRBJ1-5; D remains ambiguous. The CDR3 has 14 residues. Germline V CDR1 and CDR2: MNHNS, SASEGT. V shed 6 bases and J shed 4 bases, with 13 bases lying between them. CDR3 residues: CASRLVAGNQPQHF. As DNA, the CDR3 is TGTGCCAGCAGGTTGGTAGCGGGTAATCAGCCCCAGCATTTT.

The gene calls are TRBV7-2 and TRBJ2-5; 8 bases align to TRBD2. Germline assignment: CDR1 SGHTA and CDR2 FQGNSA. The CDR3 covers 16 residues. With V trimmed by 2 bases and J by 3 bases, 8 bases remained unmatched. The CDR3 DNA sequence: TGTGCCAGCAGCTTACGAGCGGCGGGAGGAGAAGAGACCCAGTACTTC. Protein sequence: CASSLRAAGGEETQYF.

The V call is TRBV12-5, the J call TRBJ2-1, with D possibly being TRBD2 (5 bases). The CDR3 has 14 amino acids. V gave up 5 bases and J gave up 7 bases, with 15 bases separating them. Per germline, CDR1 LGHNT and CDR2 FRNRAP. The CDR3 protein is CASGIGVSGNEQFF. CDR3 sequence (DNA): TGTGCTAGTGGTATCGGTGTTTCGGGGAATGAGCAGTTCTTC.

The genes are TRBV15 and TRBJ1-4; 9 bases map to TRBD1. V shed 3 bases, J shed 8 bases, and the junction held 4 bases outside the gene matches. CDR1 is LNHNV and CDR2 is YYDKDF in the germline V gene (reference sequence). The CDR3 is made up of 14 amino acids. The CDR3 DNA sequence: TGTGCCACCAGCAGCCGGGACAGGGAGGAAAAACTGTTTTTT. Its translation is CATSSRDREEKLFF.

This clone was found a few times. The V gene is TRBV11-3, the J gene TRBJ1-6; 9 bases map to TRBD1. The germline V gene encodes CDR1 SGHNT and CDR2 YENEEA. This CDR3 has 18 amino acids. The J segment lost 0 bases and the V segment lost 4 bases, leaving 7 bases of the junction unmatched. As DNA, the CDR3 is TGTGCCAGCAGCTCCGACAGGGGGAGGATCTCCTATAATTCACCCCTCCACTTT. It encodes CASSSDRGRISYNSPLHF. Full variable domain (rest looked up from reference TRBV11-3 and TRBJ1-6): EAGVVQSPRYKIIEKKQPVAFWCNPISGHNTLYWYLQNLGQGPELLIRYENEEAVDDSQLPKDRFSAERLKGVDSTLKIQPAELGDSAVYLCASSSDRGRISYNSPLHFGNGTRLTVT.

The chain recombines TRBV6-5 with TRBJ1-5; 10 bases match TRBD1. The germline V gene encodes CDR1 MNHEY and CDR2 SVGAGI. This CDR3 has 14 amino acids. V lost 2 bases, J lost 6 bases, and 1 base stayed unmatched. CDR3 loop: CASSYGTGAQPQHF. CDR3 DNA sequence: TGTGCCAGCAGTTACGGGACAGGGGCTCAGCCCCAGCATTTT.

This clone was seen a single time. The chain uses TRBV10-2 and TRBJ2-1, with D tentatively TRBD1 (6 bases). Trimming removed 2 bases at V and 10 bases at J, with 24 bases between. The CDR3 sequence is 17 residues long. CDR1 WSHSY and CDR2 SAAADI come from the germline V gene. The CDR3 region is CASSESQGGQVPWEQFF. The CDR3 DNA reads as TGCGCCAGCAGTGAGAGTCAAGGGGGACAAGTACCCTGGGAGCAGTTCTTC.

This clone has only a few counts. The chain is built from TRBV9 and TRBJ2-3; 12 nucleotides match TRBD1. With 3 bases clipped from V and 5 bases from J, the junction kept 7 bases outside the gene matches. This CDR3 spans 16 amino acids. Germline CDR1 is SGDLS and CDR2 is YYNGEE. As DNA, the CDR3 is TGTGCCAGCAGCGCCCGGGACAGGGGGCTCAGAGATACGCAGTATTTT. Protein sequence: CASSARDRGLRDTQYF.

The chain is built from TRBV29-1 and TRBJ1-1; TRBD1 agrees at 8 bases. V shed 6 bases, J shed 5 bases, and the junction held 11 bases outside the gene matches. This CDR3 has 14 residues. The germline V gene has CDR1 SQVTM and CDR2 ANQGSEA. The CDR3, as DNA: TGCAGCGTCGAATCGGGAGACAGGGGTACTGAAGCTTTCTTT. Translation gives CSVESGDRGTEAFF. The complete variable domain, with remaining parts taken from reference TRBV29-1 and TRBJ1-1, reads SAVISQKPSRDICQRGTSLTIQCQVDSQVTMMFWYRQQPGQSLTLIATANQGSEATYESGFVIDKFPISRPNLTFSTLTVSNMSPEDSSIYLCSVESGDRGTEAFFGQGTRLTVV.

The J gene is TRBJ2-1, the V gene TRBV7-2; possibly TRBD2 for D (6 bases). Trimming left V 5 bases short and J 5 bases short, with 16 bases between. The CDR3 extends over 15 amino acids. Germline V gene lookup returns CDR1 SGHTA and CDR2 FQGNSA. This CDR3 is CASSTMAGRDNEQFF. The CDR3 DNA reads as TGTGCCAGCAGCACCATGGCGGGGCGGGACAATGAGCAGTTCTTC.